The text below deals with one TCR beta chain. This clonotype came up many times. The clone's antigen remains unknown. Qualities for individual bases were not recorded, and no much larger clone is one base off. The sample comes from a study of regulatory T cells in long-lasting Graves disease listed by TCRdb under 2021. Regarding the study in general: In the newly diagnosed Graves' disease group, patients had been taking antithyroid drugs for less than 3 months. TCR sequencing covered 13 persistent and roughly 20 newly diagnosed Graves' disease patients, 33 samples in total. The study took place in China and was registered as a clinical trial. Peripheral blood TCR sequencing and RNA sequencing compared persistent Graves' disease patients with newly diagnosed Graves' disease patients. General study outcomes and caveats: Compared with newly diagnosed patients, patients with persistent Graves' disease had lower TCR Shannon entropy and fewer highly expanded clones, which suggests clonal expansion. Sequencing and analysis were limited to the TCR beta chain. Patients with persistent disease shared more public clonotypes (around 2,500) than newly diagnosed patients did (more than 900). Preferential use of TRBV28, TRBJ1-2 and TRBJ2-5 was observed in persistent disease, whereas TRBV20-1 and TRBJ2-1 were favored in newly diagnosed disease. The authors acknowledged the small sample size as a limitation that may reduce accuracy. The study examined only peripheral blood because the primary lesion, thyroid tissue, could not be accessed.

The time point label of this sample denotes: newly diagnosed GD, antithyroid drugs for less than 3 months. RNA was extracted from PBMCs in TRIzol for both TCR sequencing and RNA sequencing. The diagnosis of Graves' disease followed American Thyroid Association guidelines. Patients for the study were recruited at an endocrinology department in Xi'an, China. Each patient gave 9 to 10 milliliters of peripheral blood, collected in an EDTA anticoagulant tube. Ficoll Paque Plus density gradient separation was used to isolate PBMCs, and no additional T cell sorting was done. An Agilent 2100 Bioanalyzer and agarose gel were used to check RNA quality, while a NanoDrop 2000 measured RNA concentration. The library was made by multiplex PCR. For sequencing, an Illumina HiSeq 4000 was employed. iRepertoire HTBI primers and Arm-PCR amplification of CDR3 regions were used to construct TCR beta libraries. PCR products were gel purified before sequencing. The study's processing was this. Gene usage analysis of CDR3 amino acid clonotypes used the 55 to 65 TRBV and 11 to 15 TRBJ segments found across samples. COPE and FqMerger were used to merge the filtered high-quality paired reads into contigs. BLAST was used to align contigs to IMGT TRBV, TRBD and TRBJ reference genes, with CDR3 defined following IMGT. Any clonotype with a frequency above 0.1% was classified as a highly expanded clone. Shannon entropy served as the measure of repertoire diversity, while the Gini coefficient captured V-J evenness. A clonotype found in more than one individual was treated as public. The raw public reads went through TCRdb reprocessing: fastp at Q25, MiXCR clone calling, in-frame beta chains kept. Rows with a matching CDR3 protein are joined into one entry that keeps the most common DNA and genes. The V and J calls, along with clone size, are taken from TCRdb and not from the paper's own processing. For this sample there are 200,000 to 250,000 distinct CDR3 sequences; roughly 19% appear just once. The ten largest clones capture 12% of the sample.

From its cysteine to its phenylalanine, the CDR3 spans 14 amino acids. Of all the DNA, just the CDR3 is kept, 42 bases in frame from base 1. Relative to germline, V is 5 bases shorter and J is 0 bases shorter, with 9 bases between their ends. The germline V gene encodes CDR1 MDHEN and CDR2 SYDVKM. These data were also filed under a second study, of T cells in Graves' hyperthyroidism and ophthalmopathy. The second study's authors report: A patient counted as having stable Graves' hyperthyroidism if no progression to ophthalmopathy occurred over 18 months of follow-up. The hyperthyroidism patients were between 18 and 65 years old and newly diagnosed, with a disease duration of less than 2 months. Patients with uncontrolled infections, other autoimmune diseases, pregnancy or lactation were excluded. Diagnoses were based on clinical symptoms, serum thyroxine and TRAb, thyroid ultrasound and orbital computed tomography. The first round of RT-PCR for the TCR CDR3 was performed with the HTBI primer set and the Qiagen OneStep RT-PCR kit. Most expanded thyroid clonotypes (frequency above 0.001) were also detected in blood, a finding suggesting that blood repertoires may reflect thyroid immune responses. In cross-validation, a model built on a 13 V-J signature told ophthalmopathy apart from stable hyperthyroidism with roughly 87% sensitivity and around 83% specificity, and in testing the same model reached 80%/75%. In validation, the model predicted progression to ophthalmopathy a median of approximately 6.6 months before onset, with over 55% sensitivity and roughly 73% specificity. A discovery cohort of fewer than 110 patients, about 40 with Graves' ophthalmopathy and about 60 with stable Graves' hyperthyroidism, was used to find distinguishing TCR V-J signatures. An independent validation cohort of around 20 hyperthyroidism patients and more than 15 patients who later progressed to ophthalmopathy tested prospective prediction of ophthalmopathy. For training and testing, the 100 patients in the discovery cohort were randomly divided in a 7:3 ratio. In addition, the study compared T-cell repertoires in thyroid tissue and in blood from six Graves' hyperthyroidism patients. Following sampling, methimazole starting at 30 mg daily was given to hyperthyroidism patients, and high-dose intravenous methylprednisolone was given to ophthalmopathy patients. Libraries were constructed in a second round of multiplex PCR, after which size selection and purification were carried out. Libraries were sequenced paired-end with 100 bp reads on an Illumina HiSeq2000. SOAPnuke was used to process the raw data, throwing out any read that contained adapters or uncalled bases, had a mean Phred below 15, or lacked an exact constant-primer or identifier match. High-quality paired reads were merged using COPE v1.2.5, and each unique nucleotide sequence was defined as a clonotype. MiTCR v1.1 was used to align the clonotypes against IMGT TRBV, TRBD and TRBJ reference segments. The analysis was restricted to V-J combinations with a frequency above 0.0001, which together covered about 99% of the repertoires. A TCS score was defined as the ratio of F50 (clonal expansion) to E x V (chaos), with BLOSUM62-based TCRdist applied between CDR3 peptides within each V-J. Welch's t-statistics and random forest reduced just over 500 V-J features to 13, which were used in a naive Bayes classifier (R e1071). Sample size was not statistically predetermined, and investigators were not blinded to group allocation. The paper describes TCR Vbeta CDR3 sequencing of about 140 peripheral blood samples, made up of some 40 ophthalmopathy patients, 70 to 75 hyperthyroidism patients and about 17 progressor patients.

This sequence was found in a woman in her twenties or thirties with Graves disease. Donor details come from another sample of the same person, matched by shared clones. Source: peripheral blood mononuclear cells (PBMCs), taken at new diagnosis, from a patient treated with antithyroid drugs. The chain was built from TRBV28 and TRBJ2-3, and TRBD1 may be the D gene, going by 6 matching bases. In nucleotides, the sequence is TGTGCCAGCAGTCTCAGGGGAAGCACAGATACGCAGTATTTT. This sequence encodes CASSLRGSTDTQYF.